The 16 T cell receptor beta chains below were found in one sample sequenced in a study of shared clonotypes between healthy human individuals. The data were produced by immunoSEQ multiplex PCR, yet TCRdb's version contains in-frame clones alone and is incomplete. This sample carries 450,000 to 500,000 clones, approximately 80% of them seen once, and the ten largest clones take 9.5% to 15%. Sequenced input: PBMCs. These receptors were obtained from a woman between 35 and 50 years old in good health. Some clones in this sample may be carry-over from other donors' samples.

V and J are TRBV29-1 and TRBJ2-3; D perhaps matches TRBD2 (6 bases). The CDR3 totals 12 residues. Germline V CDR1 and CDR2: SQVTM, ANQGSEA. Trimming took 6 bases from V and 4 from J, leaving 11 bases between them. Here the CDR3 DNA reads TGCAGCGTCGAGACTAGTGCAGATACGCAGTATTTT. Residues: CSVETSADTQYF.

The genes are TRBV7-2 and TRBJ1-4, with 9 bases lining up with TRBD1. V was pared by 6 bases and J by 3 bases, with 5 bases of the junction left unmatched. The germline gives CDR1 SGHTA, CDR2 FQGNSA. The CDR3 has 15 residues. CDR3 sequence: CASRGTGWANEKLFF. The CDR3 DNA reads TGTGCCAGCAGAGGGACAGGGTGGGCTAATGAAAAACTGTTTTTT.

The gene calls are TRBV2 and TRBJ1-1; D is uncertain. CDR3 size: 14 residues. Trimming removed 0 bases at V and 8 bases at J, with 13 bases between. Per germline, CDR1 SNHLY and CDR2 FYNNEI. The CDR3 is CASSEAWVVREAFF. CDR3 DNA: TGTGCCAGCAGTGAAGCGTGGGTCGTTAGAGAAGCTTTCTTT. The entire variable domain, with the rest obtained from reference TRBV2 and TRBJ1-1, is as follows: EPEVTQTPSHQVTQMGQEVILRCVPISNHLYFYWYRQILGQKVEFLVSFYNNEISEKSEIFDDQFSVERPDGSNFTLKIRSTKLEDSAMYFCASSEAWVVREAFFGQGTRLTVV.

This sequence joins TRBV7-2 and TRBJ2-1; D possibly corresponds to TRBD2 (5 bases). The germline CDR1 and CDR2 sequences are SGHTA and FQGNSA. The CDR3 totals 18 residues. V gave up 1 base and J gave up 2 bases, with 18 bases separating them. This chain's CDR3 is CASSLEVSSWSPYNEQFF. CDR3 bases: TGTGCCAGCAGCTTAGAGGTCTCTAGCTGGAGCCCCTACAATGAGCAGTTCTTC.

This rearrangement joins TRBV11-2 to TRBJ2-7; 9 nucleotides align to TRBD2. CDR1 is SGHAT, CDR2 FQNNGV, per germline. The CDR3 totals 17 residues. Trimming took 2 bases from V and 0 from J; bases not matched to a gene: 8. The chain's CDR3 is CASSLSDGGRDSYEQYF. Here the CDR3 DNA reads TGTGCCAGCAGCTTATCTGACGGCGGGAGGGACTCCTACGAGCAGTACTTC.

V is TRBV6-5 and J is TRBJ2-7, with 9 bases aligning to TRBD1. Germline V gene data show CDR1 as MNHEY and CDR2 as SVGAGI. The CDR3 is 15 amino acids. Trimming at V came to 0 bases and at J to 9 bases, leaving 9 bases not matched to a gene. For the CDR3, the DNA is TGTGCCAGCAGTTACTCTGAGGACAGGGGAACAGTGCAGTACTTC. This encodes CASSYSEDRGTVQYF.

This clone was picked up one time. This rearrangement joins TRBV18 to TRBJ2-5, with a weak D call TRBD1 (6 bases). The V gene lost 6 bases and the J gene lost 5 bases, with 13 bases spanning the gap. The CDR3 has 13 residues. Germline assignment: CDR1 KGHSH and CDR2 LQKENI. The CDR3 loop reads CASSNIRGETQYF. CDR3 DNA sequence: TGTGCCAGCTCCAATATCAGGGGCGAGACCCAGTACTTC.

The rearrangement joins TRBV7-8 to TRBJ2-2, with D possibly called TRBD1 or TRBD2 (5 bases each). The germline V and J ends were trimmed by 4 bases and 0 bases, with 12 bases remaining between them. This CDR3 has 16 residues. Germline V gives CDR1 SGHVS, CDR2 FQNEAQ. In DNA form, the CDR3 reads TGTGCCAGCAGCTCCACCGGGACGACGAACACCGGGGAGCTGTTTTTT. Encoded protein: CASSSTGTTNTGELFF. The whole variable domain, filled in from reference TRBV7-8 and TRBJ2-2, reads GAGVSQSPRYKVAKRGQDVALRCDPISGHVSLFWYQQALGQGPEFLTYFQNEAQLDKSGLPSDRFFAERPEGSVSTLKIQRTQQEDSAVYLCASSSTGTTNTGELFFGEGSRLTVL.

The CDR3 sequence is CASSSDSSSGNTIYF. The DNA for the CDR3 is TGTGCCAGCAGTTCTGACTCCAGCTCTGGAAACACCATATATTTT. The chain links TRBV7-2 to TRBJ1-3; no definite D call. V dropped 6 bases and J dropped 0 bases, with 12 bases sitting between them. Germline V lookup: CDR1 SGHTA, CDR2 FQGNSA. There are 15 residues in the CDR3.

As concerns this clone: The junction departs from the called germline gene at one end, perhaps through a read error. The chain links TRBV7-6 to TRBJ1-2; 11 bases line up with TRBD1. CDR3 size: 13 residues. Germline V lookup: CDR1 SGHVS, CDR2 FNYEAQ. The CDR3 is CASSLGTGGPGAF. As DNA, the CDR3 is TGTGCCAGCAGCTTAGGGACAGGGGGCCCTGGTGCCTTC.

The chain has TRBV27 and TRBJ2-5, with no clear D. Germline CDR1 is MNHEY and CDR2 is SMNVEV (reference sequence). This CDR3 has 16 amino acids. Between the trimmed V and J ends, which lost 0 bases and 1 base, there was a span of 12 bases. The CDR3 DNA follows: TGTGCCAGCAGTTTATCGGGGAACCCGGGCCAAGAGACCCAGTACTTC. This sequence encodes CASSLSGNPGQETQYF.

This clone was seen many times. The genes are TRBV5-6 and TRBJ2-7; 8 nucleotides line up with TRBD1. The CDR3 sequence is 12 residues long. Germline V lookup: CDR1 SGHDT, CDR2 YYEEEE. V lost 0 bases, J lost 13 bases, and 6 bases stayed unmatched. The CDR3 coding sequence is TGTGCCAGCAGCTTGGGGACAGGGAAACACTACTTC. Translated, it gives CASSLGTGKHYF.

The V and J genes are TRBV5-1 and TRBJ2-5; a weak D match, TRBD1 (6 bases). This CDR3 contains 14 residues. The germline V and J ends were trimmed by 4 bases and 1 base, with 11 bases remaining between them. Germline values: CDR1 SGHRS, CDR2 YFSETQ. In DNA, the CDR3 is TGCGCCAGCAGCCTGGGGGCCAGCCAAGAGACCCAGTACTTC. This codes for CASSLGASQETQYF.

V and J are TRBV2 and TRBJ2-7, with D possibly being TRBD2 (6 bases). Per the germline V gene, CDR1 is SNHLY and CDR2 is FYNNEI. CDR3 length: 13 residues. V was trimmed by 6 bases and J by 6 bases, leaving 15 bases between them. The CDR3 DNA sequence: TGTGCCAGCAGGGGGACTCCCCGCGGCGAGCAGTACTTC. Translating gives CASRGTPRGEQYF. Full variable domain (remainder filled in from reference TRBV2 and TRBJ2-7): EPEVTQTPSHQVTQMGQEVILRCVPISNHLYFYWYRQILGQKVEFLVSFYNNEISEKSEIFDDQFSVERPDGSNFTLKIRSTKLEDSAMYFCASRGTPRGEQYFGPGTRLTVT.

This chain joins TRBV7-8 and TRBJ2-3, with 7 bases aligning to TRBD2. CDR1 is SGHVS and CDR2 is FQNEAQ in the germline V gene. The CDR3 has 13 amino acids. In DNA form, the CDR3 reads TGTGCTGGGAGGGCCGGGGGGACAGATACGCAGTATTTT. As protein: CAGRAGGTDTQYF.

This rearrangement joins TRBV7-2 to TRBJ2-1; D is possibly TRBD2 (5 bases). This CDR3 region has 14 residues. The germline CDR1 and CDR2 sequences are SGHTA and FQGNSA. V lost 3 bases and J lost 4, with 10 bases in between. CDR3 region: CASSFAPGYNEQFF. The CDR3 DNA follows: TGTGCCAGCAGCTTTGCCCCGGGGTACAATGAGCAGTTCTTC. Full variable domain (outside the CDR3, taken from reference TRBV7-2 and TRBJ2-1): GAGVSQSPSNKVTEKGKDVELRCDPISGHTALYWYRQSLGQGLEFLIYFQGNSAPDKSGLPSDRFSAERTGGSVSTLTIQRTQQEDSAVYLCASSFAPGYNEQFFGPGTRLTVL.